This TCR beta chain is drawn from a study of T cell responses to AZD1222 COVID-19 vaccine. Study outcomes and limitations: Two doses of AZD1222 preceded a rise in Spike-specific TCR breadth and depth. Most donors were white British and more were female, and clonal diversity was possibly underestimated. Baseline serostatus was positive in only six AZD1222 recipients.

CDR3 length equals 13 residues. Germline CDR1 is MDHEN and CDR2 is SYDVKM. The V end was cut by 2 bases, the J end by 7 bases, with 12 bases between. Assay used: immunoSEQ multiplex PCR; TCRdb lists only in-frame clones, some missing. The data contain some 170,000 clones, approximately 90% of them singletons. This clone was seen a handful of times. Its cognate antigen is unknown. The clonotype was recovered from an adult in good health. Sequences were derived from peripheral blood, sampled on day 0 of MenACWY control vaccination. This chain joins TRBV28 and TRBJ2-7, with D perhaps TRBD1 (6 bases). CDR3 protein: CASSLRPRGEQYF. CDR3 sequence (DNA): TGTGCCAGCAGTTTACGCCCAAGGGGGGAGCAGTACTTC.